The entry below gives a single TCR beta chain sequence along with its context. The antigen remains unidentified. This sample was taken from a study of cytomegalovirus exposure and HLA in healthy donors. The study's findings and limits: The number of N-insertions in an Asian-associated ancestry cluster was reportedly below the roughly 620-donor mean in a later analysis.

The primer mix had 60 Vbeta and 13 Jbeta primers. Produced via immunoSEQ multiplex PCR; TCRdb's table is partial and in-frame only. This table has about 160,000 clones, around four fifths appearing once. Trimming left V 6 bases short and J 2 bases short, with 16 bases between. The CDR3 is 15 amino acids. CDR1 is MNHNS and CDR2 is SASEGT in the germline V gene. Sequenced sample: PBMCs. The rearrangement joins TRBV6-1 to TRBJ1-2; D is uncertain. The clonotype comes from a woman aged 18-29 years in good health and CMV-seronegative. For the CDR3, the DNA is TGTGCCAGCAGCGCCCGGACGGGGATGAACTATGGCTACACCTTC. Its protein is CASSARTGMNYGYTF.